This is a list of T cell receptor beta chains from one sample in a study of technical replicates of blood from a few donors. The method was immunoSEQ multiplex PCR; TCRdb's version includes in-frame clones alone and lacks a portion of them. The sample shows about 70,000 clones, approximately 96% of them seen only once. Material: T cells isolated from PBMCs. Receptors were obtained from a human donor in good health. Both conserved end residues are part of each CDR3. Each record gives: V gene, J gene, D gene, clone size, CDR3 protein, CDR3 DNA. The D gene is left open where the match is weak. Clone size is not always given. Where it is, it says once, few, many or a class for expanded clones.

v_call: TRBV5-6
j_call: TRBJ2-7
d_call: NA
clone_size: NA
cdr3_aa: CASTRQDYEQYF
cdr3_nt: TGTGCCAGCACCCGACAGGACTACGAGCAGTACTTC

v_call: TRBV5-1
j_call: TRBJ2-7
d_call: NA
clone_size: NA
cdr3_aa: CASSSTGAYEQYF
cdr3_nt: TGCGCCAGCAGCTCGACCGGGGCCTACGAGCAGTACTTC

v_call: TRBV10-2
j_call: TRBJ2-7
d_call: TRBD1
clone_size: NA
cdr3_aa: CASSESIGTVSYEQYF
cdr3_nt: TGCGCCAGCAGTGAGTCAATCGGGACAGTCTCCTACGAGCAGTACTTC

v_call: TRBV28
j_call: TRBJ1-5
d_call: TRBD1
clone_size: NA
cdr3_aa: CASRGDRGSPSNQPQHF
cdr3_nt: TGTGCCAGCAGAGGGGACAGGGGGAGTCCTAGCAATCAGCCCCAGCATTTT

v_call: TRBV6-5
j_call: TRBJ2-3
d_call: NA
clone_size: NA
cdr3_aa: CASSSSGSTDTQYF
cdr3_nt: TGTGCCAGCAGTTCGAGCGGGAGCACAGATACGCAGTATTTT

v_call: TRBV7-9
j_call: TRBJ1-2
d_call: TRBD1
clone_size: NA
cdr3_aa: CASSPGTERNYGYTF
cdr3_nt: TGTGCCAGCAGCCCCGGGACAGAGAGAAACTATGGCTACACCTTC

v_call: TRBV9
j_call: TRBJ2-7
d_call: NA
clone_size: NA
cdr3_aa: CASSVNSGRSYEQYF
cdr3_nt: TGTGCCAGCAGCGTTAATAGCGGCCGCTCCTACGAGCAGTACTTC

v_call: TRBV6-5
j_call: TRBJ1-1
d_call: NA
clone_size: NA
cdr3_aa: CASTLRGEAFF
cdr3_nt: TGTGCCAGCACCCTACGGGGTGAAGCTTTCTTT

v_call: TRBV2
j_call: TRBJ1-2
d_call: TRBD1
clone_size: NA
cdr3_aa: CASSESTQGGYTF
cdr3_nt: TGTGCCAGCAGTGAAAGTACACAGGGGGGCTACACCTTC

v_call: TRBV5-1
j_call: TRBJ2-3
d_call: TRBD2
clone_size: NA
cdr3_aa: CASSLALAASTDTQYF
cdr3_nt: TGCGCCAGCAGCTTGGCCCTAGCGGCAAGCACAGATACGCAGTATTTT

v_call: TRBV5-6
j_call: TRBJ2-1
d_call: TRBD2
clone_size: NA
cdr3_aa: CASSSTGTSGRAGTRFF
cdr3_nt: TGTGCCAGCAGCTCCACCGGGACTAGCGGGAGGGCCGGCACTCGGTTCTTC

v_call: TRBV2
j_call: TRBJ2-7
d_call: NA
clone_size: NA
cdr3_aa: CASSESTIESEQYF
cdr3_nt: TGTGCCAGCAGTGAATCCACCATAGAAAGCGAGCAGTACTTC

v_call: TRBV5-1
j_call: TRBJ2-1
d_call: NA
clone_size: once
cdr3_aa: CASSLLGQGQGNEQFF
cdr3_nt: TGCGCCAGCAGCTTGTTGGGCCAGGGTCAGGGGAATGAGCAGTTCTTC

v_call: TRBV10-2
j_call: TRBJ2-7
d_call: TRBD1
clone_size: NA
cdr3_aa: CAGSTGPPYEQYF
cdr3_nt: TGCGCCGGCTCGACAGGGCCCCCCTACGAGCAGTACTTC

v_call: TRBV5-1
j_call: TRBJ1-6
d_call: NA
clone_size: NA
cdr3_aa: CASSLVRASYNSPLHF
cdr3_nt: TGCGCCAGCAGCTTGGTGAGGGCCTCCTATAATTCACCCCTCCACTTT

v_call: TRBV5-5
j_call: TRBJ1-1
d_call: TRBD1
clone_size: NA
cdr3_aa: CASSWDRVTEAFF
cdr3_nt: TGTGCCAGCAGCTGGGACAGGGTGACTGAAGCTTTCTTT

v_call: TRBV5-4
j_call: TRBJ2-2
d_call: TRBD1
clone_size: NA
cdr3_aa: CASSLDRGRAGELFF
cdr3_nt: TGTGCCAGCAGCTTGGACAGGGGGCGCGCCGGGGAGCTGTTTTTT

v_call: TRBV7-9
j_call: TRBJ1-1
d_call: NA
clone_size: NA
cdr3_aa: CASSQTVITEAFF
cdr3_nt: TGTGCCAGCAGTCAAACAGTAATCACTGAAGCTTTCTTT

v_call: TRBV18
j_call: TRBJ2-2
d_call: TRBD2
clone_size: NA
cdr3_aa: CASSLGLAAAGELFF
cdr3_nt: TGTGCCAGCTCACTGGGACTAGCGGCAGCCGGGGAGCTGTTTTTT

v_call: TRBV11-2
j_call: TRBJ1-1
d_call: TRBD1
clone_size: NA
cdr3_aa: CASSQGDRQNTEAFF
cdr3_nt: TGTGCCAGCAGCCAAGGGGACAGGCAGAACACTGAAGCTTTCTTT

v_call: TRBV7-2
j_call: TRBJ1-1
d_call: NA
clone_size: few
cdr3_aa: CASSLAVNLNAEAFF
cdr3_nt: TGTGCCAGCAGCTTAGCCGTCAATCTAAACGCTGAAGCTTTCTTT

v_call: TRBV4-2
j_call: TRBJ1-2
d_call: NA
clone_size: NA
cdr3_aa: CASSQGGGDNYGYTF
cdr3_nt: TGTGCCAGCAGCCAAGGGGGAGGGGATAACTATGGCTACACCTTC

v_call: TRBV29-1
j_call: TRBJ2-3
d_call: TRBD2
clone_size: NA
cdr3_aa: CSVEGGLAEETDTQYF
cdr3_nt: TGCAGCGTTGAGGGAGGACTAGCGGAAGAAACAGATACGCAGTATTTT

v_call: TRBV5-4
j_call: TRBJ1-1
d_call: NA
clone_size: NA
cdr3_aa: CASSLGGGNTEAFF
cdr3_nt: TGTGCCAGCAGCTTGGGAGGGGGGAACACTGAAGCTTTCTTT

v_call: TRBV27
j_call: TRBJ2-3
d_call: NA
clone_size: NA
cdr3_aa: CASSHSTDTQYF
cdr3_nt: TGTGCCAGCAGCCATAGCACAGATACGCAGTATTTT

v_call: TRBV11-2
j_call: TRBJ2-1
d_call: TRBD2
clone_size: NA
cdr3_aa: CASSLAASGRYYNEQFF
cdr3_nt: TGTGCCAGCAGCTTAGCCGCTAGCGGGAGGTACTACAATGAGCAGTTCTTC

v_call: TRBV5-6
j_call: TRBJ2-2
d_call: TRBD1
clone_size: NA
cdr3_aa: CASGHRGPGGELFF
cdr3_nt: TGTGCCAGCGGCCACAGGGGGCCGGGCGGGGAGCTGTTTTTT

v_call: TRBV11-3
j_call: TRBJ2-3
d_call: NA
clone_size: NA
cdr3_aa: CASSPSAFTDTQYF
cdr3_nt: TGTGCCAGCAGCCCTAGTGCTTTCACAGATACGCAGTATTTT

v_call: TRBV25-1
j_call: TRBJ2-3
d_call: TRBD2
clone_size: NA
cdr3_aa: CASSGGLAGSTDTQYF
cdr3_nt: TGTGCCAGCAGTGGGGGACTAGCGGGAAGCACAGATACGCAGTATTTT

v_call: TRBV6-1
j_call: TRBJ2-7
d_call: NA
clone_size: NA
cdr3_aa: CASSEGPGGYEQYF
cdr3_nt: TGTGCCAGCAGTGAAGGACCCGGCGGCTACGAGCAGTACTTC

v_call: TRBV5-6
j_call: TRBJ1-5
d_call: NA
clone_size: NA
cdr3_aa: CASSLEGLGGQPQHF
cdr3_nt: TGTGCCAGCAGCTTGGAAGGGCTCGGGGGTCAGCCCCAGCATTTT

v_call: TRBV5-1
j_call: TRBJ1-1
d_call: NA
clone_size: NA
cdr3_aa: CASSDTARNTEAFF
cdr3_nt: TGCGCCAGCAGCGATACAGCTCGGAACACTGAAGCTTTCTTT

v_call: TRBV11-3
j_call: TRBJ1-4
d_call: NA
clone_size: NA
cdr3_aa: CASSSGIPSSSEKLFF
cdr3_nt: TGTGCCAGCAGCTCCGGGATCCCCTCATCTTCTGAAAAACTGTTTTTT

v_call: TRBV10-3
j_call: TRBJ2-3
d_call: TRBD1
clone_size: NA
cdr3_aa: CAIRPGQGHTDTQYF
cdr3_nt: TGTGCCATCAGACCGGGACAGGGCCACACAGATACGCAGTATTTT

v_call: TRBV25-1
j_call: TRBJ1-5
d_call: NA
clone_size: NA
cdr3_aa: CASSNNPQGWPQHF
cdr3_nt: TGTGCCAGCAGTAACAATCCACAGGGTTGGCCCCAGCATTTT

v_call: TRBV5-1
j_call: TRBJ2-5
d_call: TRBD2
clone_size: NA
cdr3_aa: CASSFLAGGLTETQYF
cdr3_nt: TGCGCCAGCAGCTTTTTAGCGGGGGGCCTAACGGAGACCCAGTACTTC

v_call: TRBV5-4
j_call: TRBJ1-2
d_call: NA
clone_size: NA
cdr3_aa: CASSLGGGYTF
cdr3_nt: TGTGCCAGCAGCTTGGGTGGGGGGTACACCTTC

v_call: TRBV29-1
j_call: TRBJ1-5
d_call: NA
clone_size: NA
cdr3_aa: CSVGGGGDQPQHF
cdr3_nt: TGCAGCGTTGGAGGGGGTGGGGACCAGCCCCAGCATTTT

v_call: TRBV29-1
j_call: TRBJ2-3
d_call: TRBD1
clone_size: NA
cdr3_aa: CSIRTGGTDTQYF
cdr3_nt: TGCAGCATTAGGACAGGGGGCACAGATACGCAGTATTTT

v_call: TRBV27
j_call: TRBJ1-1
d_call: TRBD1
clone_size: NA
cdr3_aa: CASSTRTGEVTEAFF
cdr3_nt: TGTGCCAGCAGTACCAGGACAGGGGAAGTCACTGAAGCTTTCTTT

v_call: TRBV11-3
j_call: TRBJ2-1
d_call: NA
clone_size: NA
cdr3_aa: CASSEGGALGVYNEQFF
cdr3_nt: TGTGCCAGCAGCGAAGGCGGGGCCCTGGGGGTATACAATGAGCAGTTCTTC

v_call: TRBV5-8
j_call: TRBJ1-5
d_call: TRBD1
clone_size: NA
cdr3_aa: CASSLGTSDRRQLRNQPQHF
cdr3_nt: TGTGCCAGCAGCTTGGGTACATCGGACAGGCGCCAACTTCGCAATCAGCCCCAGCATTTT

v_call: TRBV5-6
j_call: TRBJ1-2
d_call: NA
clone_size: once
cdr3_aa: CASSLRFEQVLGGYTF
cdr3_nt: TGTGCCAGCAGCTTGAGGTTCGAACAGGTTCTAGGTGGCTACACCTTC

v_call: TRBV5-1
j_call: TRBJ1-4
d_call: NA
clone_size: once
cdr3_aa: CASSLAYRRTNEKLFF
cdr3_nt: TGCGCCAGCAGCTTGGCCTACAGGAGAACTAATGAAAAACTGTTTTTT

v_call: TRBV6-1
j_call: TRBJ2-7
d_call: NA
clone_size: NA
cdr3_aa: CASRGDIYEQYF
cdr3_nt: TGTGCCAGCAGGGGGGACATCTACGAGCAGTACTTC

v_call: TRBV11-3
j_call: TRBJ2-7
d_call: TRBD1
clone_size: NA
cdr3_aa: CASSSDRESYEQYF
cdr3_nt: TGTGCCAGCAGCTCGGACAGGGAATCCTACGAGCAGTACTTC

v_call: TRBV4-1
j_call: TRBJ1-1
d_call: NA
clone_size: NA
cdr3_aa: CASSHQRGTEAFF
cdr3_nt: TGCGCCAGCAGCCATCAACGGGGGACTGAAGCTTTCTTT

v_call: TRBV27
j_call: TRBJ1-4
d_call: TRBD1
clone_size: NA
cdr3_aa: CASSPGQVTLEKLFF
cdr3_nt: TGTGCCAGCAGCCCGGGACAGGTTACTCTCGAAAAACTGTTTTTT

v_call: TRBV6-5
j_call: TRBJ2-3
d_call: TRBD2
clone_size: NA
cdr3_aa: CASSKLAGSTDTQYF
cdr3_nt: TGTGCCAGCAGTAAACTAGCGGGGAGCACAGATACGCAGTATTTT

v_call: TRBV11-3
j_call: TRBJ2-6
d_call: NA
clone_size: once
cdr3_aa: CASSTDGRDSGANVLTF
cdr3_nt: TGTGCCAGCAGCACAGATGGACGGGACTCTGGGGCCAACGTCCTGACTTTC

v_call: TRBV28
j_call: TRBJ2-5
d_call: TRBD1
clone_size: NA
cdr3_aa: CASSPGYRGAETQYF
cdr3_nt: TGTGCCAGCAGCCCCGGATACAGGGGCGCGGAGACCCAGTACTTC

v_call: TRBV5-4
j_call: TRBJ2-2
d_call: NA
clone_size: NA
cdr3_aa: CASSYTTRPGELFF
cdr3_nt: TGTGCCAGCAGCTATACCACTAGACCCGGGGAGCTGTTTTTT

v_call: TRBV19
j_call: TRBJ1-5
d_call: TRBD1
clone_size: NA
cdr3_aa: CASRTLRQDRGESNQPQHF
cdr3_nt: TGTGCCAGTAGAACCCTCCGTCAAGACAGGGGCGAGAGCAATCAGCCCCAGCATTTT

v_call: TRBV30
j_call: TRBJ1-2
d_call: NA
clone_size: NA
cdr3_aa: CAWDVGGAHTF
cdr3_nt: TGTGCCTGGGACGTCGGGGGGGCCCACACCTTC

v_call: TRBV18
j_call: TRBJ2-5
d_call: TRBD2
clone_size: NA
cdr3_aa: CASSPVVAGGSVAQYF
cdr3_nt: TGTGCCAGCTCACCAGTGGTAGCGGGTGGATCGGTGGCCCAGTACTTC

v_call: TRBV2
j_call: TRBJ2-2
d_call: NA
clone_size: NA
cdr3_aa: CASRAETNTGELFF
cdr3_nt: TGTGCCAGCAGGGCAGAAACGAACACCGGGGAGCTGTTTTTT

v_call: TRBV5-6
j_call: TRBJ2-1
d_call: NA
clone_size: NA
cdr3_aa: CASTYEYLASSYNEQFF
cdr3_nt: TGTGCCAGCACATACGAATATTTGGCAAGCTCCTACAATGAGCAGTTCTTC

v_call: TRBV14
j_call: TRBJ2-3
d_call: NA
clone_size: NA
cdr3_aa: CASSGGRSPVDTQYF
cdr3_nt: TGTGCCAGCAGCGGCGGGCGATCCCCCGTAGATACGCAGTATTTT